This T cell receptor (beta chain) was retrieved from a study of shared clonotypes between healthy human individuals. The split of CD4+ cells yielded CD45RA+ naive and CD45RA-negative memory subsets. At deep level, the assay was performed. Data came from immunoSEQ multiplex PCR; TCRdb stores just in-frame clones and leaves some out. Of 2,500,000 or so clones in the sample, over 85% are singletons; the top ten hold around 0.37%. General study findings and limits: The sharing of about 5% of naive CD4 clonotypes was seen across a handful of donors.

As regards this clone: Its specificity is unknown.

Sequenced: naive CD4+ T cells from PBMCs. Subset described: CD45RA+ positively selected. The clonotype was recovered from a man between 18 and 29 years old in good health. Some clones in this sample may be carry-over from other donors' samples.

CDR3 nucleotide sequence: TGTGCCACCTGGTTCGGGAACACCGGGGAGCTGTTTTTT. This codes for CATWFGNTGELFF. This chain joins TRBV28 and TRBJ2-2, with D hard to call. The CDR3 is made up of 13 amino acids. Between the trimmed V and J ends, which lost 10 bases and 1 base, there was a span of 10 bases. The germline V gene has CDR1 MDHEN and CDR2 SYDVKM.